Following are 3 T cell receptor beta chains from one sample sequenced in a study of blood T cell repertoires in COVID-19. TCRdb's copy holds only in-frame clones and misses some; the assay was immunoSEQ multiplex PCR. The table includes 150,000 or so clones, about 80% detected once. Material: peripheral blood. The receptors originated from a woman in her sixties with acute or convalescent COVID-19.

The V and J genes are TRBV7-9 and TRBJ1-6; 7 positions match TRBD1. There are 15 residues in the CDR3. Trimming took 2 bases from V and 7 from J; bases not matched to a gene: 5. CDR1 and CDR2 from the germline V gene are SEHNR and FQNEAQ (reference sequence). The CDR3 reads CASSLPQGYNSPLHF. The DNA of the CDR3 is TGTGCCAGCAGCTTACCACAGGGGTACAATTCACCCCTCCACTTT.

V usage is TRBV4-1 and J usage is TRBJ2-7; TRBD2 matches 7 bases. The J segment lost 0 bases and the V segment lost 4 bases, leaving 9 bases of the junction unmatched. CDR1 and CDR2 (germline): MGHRA, YSYEKL. CDR3 length: 16 amino acids. The CDR3 is CASSLLGGESSYEQYF. For the CDR3, the DNA is TGCGCCAGCAGCCTCCTTGGGGGGGAGAGCTCCTACGAGCAGTACTTC.

The chain combines TRBV10-3 with TRBJ1-1; 11 bases agree with TRBD1. The CDR3 totals 14 residues. V dropped 6 bases and J dropped 4; count of bases not matched to a gene: 4. Germline-derived CDR1 and CDR2 are ENHRY and SYGVKD. DNA of the CDR3: TGTGCCATCAGGACCGGGACAGGGGGCACTGAAGCTTTCTTT. Translated: CAIRTGTGGTEAFF.